The source of this T cell receptor (beta chain) is a study of blood T cells in healthy people across ages. A second PCR, run for about 7 to 11 cycles, used a sample-barcoded 5' primer plus a J-beta primer mix. Every single cDNA molecule received a tag from a template-switch adaptor with 12 random nucleotides. TCRdb re-called the 5' RACE reads through MiXCR, storing one row per CDR3 protein. The table lists 1.8 million or so distinct CDR3 sequences, roughly two fifths of them singletons. Points from the study as a whole: Correlation between TCR beta diversity and naive T cell percentage was strong.

The CDR3 loop spans 14 amino acids. Germline V lookup: CDR1 DFQATT, CDR2 SNEGSKA (reference sequence). With V trimmed by 2 bases and J by 3 bases, 6 bases remained unmatched. Comment on this clonotype: The antigen is unknown.

The chain links TRBV20-1 to TRBJ1-2; TRBD1 aligns across 7 bases. Sequenced input: blood. This clonotype was sampled from a human donor in good health. CDR3 residues: CSARRGQAYYGYTF. Here the CDR3 DNA reads TGCAGTGCTAGACGCGGACAGGCCTACTATGGCTACACCTTC.